This paragraph covers one T cell receptor (beta chain) sequence. These data come from a study of blood T cell repertoires in COVID-19. The junction had 2 bases not matched to a gene; V was cut back by 2 bases and J by 1 base. The CDR3 is 15 amino acids. Looked up from germline, CDR1 is SGHRS and CDR2 is YFSETQ. Original analysis: Amplification of reference gene primers was used by the study to estimate nucleated cell counts. Method: immunoSEQ multiplex PCR; TCRdb's copy keeps in-frame clones and lacks some. V and J calls and clone size are as listed in that table; D and trimming were resolved from the DNA. This sample has about 110,000 clones; about 90% occur once, and the top ten carry 4.6%.

This TCR was sampled from a woman in her 50s with acute or convalescent COVID-19. Sequencing used peripheral blood. The chain is built from TRBV5-1 and TRBJ2-3; TRBD2 agrees at 9 bases. The CDR3 bases are TGCGCCAGCAGCTTTAGCGGGGGCGGCACAGATACGCAGTATTTT. As protein: CASSFSGGGTDTQYF.